This entry features one T cell receptor beta chain sequence. This clone's antigen is unknown. Base qualities are missing; no much larger clone stands one base away. The data were obtained in a study of post-analysis software for immune sequencing data (dated by TCRdb to about 2015). Context from the whole study: Relapsing-remitting, secondary progressive and progressive-relapsing multiple sclerosis were recorded as disease courses, and subtype annotation was lacking for some patients. Patient repertoires were compared against 11 to 12 previously published healthy control repertoires from donors aged about 6 to 26 years. A subset of samples was prepared in parallel using single-end sample barcoding, then pooled and co-amplified after Illumina adapter ligation. What the authors observed across the whole study: Several TRBV segments, including TRBV5-6, TRBV5-1 and TRBV20-1, were significantly more frequent in patients than controls. Direct clustering with F measure showed strong co-clustering of samples prepared in the same batch, prompting a batch-effect correction. The multiple sclerosis patient group was slightly younger than the control group. Compared with controls, multiple sclerosis patients had significantly lower normalized Chao1 diversity, a finding suggesting substantial peripheral T-cell clonal expansion.

To demonstrate the VDJtools post-analysis software, the study profiled TCR beta repertoires from the peripheral blood of 13 young patients with multiple sclerosis. The multiple sclerosis patients were children and adolescents between roughly 6 and 16 years of age. The method was PCR. These reads were obtained on an Illumina HiSeq 2500. To reduce PCR and sequencing biases, unique molecular identifiers were incorporated into the TCR beta cDNA libraries. About 500,000 cDNA molecules were obtained for every 1 to 10 million input T cells, so each molecule roughly corresponded to one T cell. Patient libraries were prepared and sequenced with the same protocol used for the earlier healthy control dataset. Within a given batch, samples were prepared together, multiplexed and sequenced on the same HiSeq lane. Concerning the study's data processing: Raw barcoded reads were processed with MIGEC, and single-read molecular identifier groups were discarded before consensus assembly and CDR3 extraction. VDJtools was used for post-analysis of the clonotype tables, and diversity was normalized by down-sampling every dataset to the size of the smallest sample. In repertoire overlap clustering, CDR3 amino acid sequences, but not nucleotide sequences, were matched to correct batch-related cross-sample contamination. In-frame beta chains were kept once TCRdb had trimmed the public reads at Q25 with fastp and called clones with MiXCR. Each record represents a unique CDR3 protein, reported with the most common genes and DNA among its rows. TCRdb, not the original authors, processed these V and J calls. The sample table holds more than 500,000 distinct CDR3 sequences, of which around 36% were seen once. Of the sample, 6% falls within the top ten clones.

The CDR3 numbers 13 residues from cysteine through phenylalanine. Solely the CDR3 DNA is kept, with 39 bases framed from the first base. CDR1 and CDR2 were assigned from the germline V gene as ENHRY and SYGVKD. The junction shows trimming of 9 bases on V and 5 bases on J, plus 13 bases between the germline ends. Rearrangement joined TRBV10-3 to TRBJ2-2; the D gene is perhaps TRBD1 or TRBD2, each of them matching over 5 bases. Source material: blood. This clonotype was obtained from a girl aged 2 to 17 with multiple sclerosis. Here is the DNA: TGTGCCATTCCCGGGACGCGAACCGGGGAGCTGTTTTTT. Protein translation: CAIPGTRTGELFF.